This T cell receptor beta chain was observed in a study of metastatic and nonmetastatic thyroid tumors. Background on the study: Thyroid patients, malignant and benign, had repertoires compared across blood and tumor or nodule tissue. Study outcomes and limitations: It was reported that TCR beta diversity was significantly higher in malignant thyroid tumors than benign nodules, in blood and tumor.

Trimming removed 1 base from V and 3 bases from J; junction bases left unmatched: 7. The length of the CDR3 is 15 residues. The V gene's germline CDR1 is SQVTM and CDR2 ANQGSEA. This clone was picked up many times. Its antigen remains unknown. Source study methods: Differences in CDR3 between clinicopathological groups were drawn on to build a classifier intended to discriminate distant-metastatic papillary thyroid cancer patients. TCRdb called clones again from the PCR reads with MiXCR. TCRdb, rather than the study authors, made the V and J calls. The table has some 38,000 clones, about 13% seen once. Thyroid surgery took place with no prior treatment in any patient.

The chain couples TRBV29-1 to TRBJ2-7, with 9 nucleotides matching TRBD2. The receptor comes from a female donor with papillary thyroid cancer or a benign thyroid nodule (not recorded which). Some clones in this sample may be carry-over from other donors' samples. Sequencing was done on a sample of blood. The CDR3: CSVEVVAGVFYEQYF. CDR3 coding DNA: TGCAGCGTTGAAGTGGTAGCGGGAGTTTTCTACGAGCAGTACTTC.